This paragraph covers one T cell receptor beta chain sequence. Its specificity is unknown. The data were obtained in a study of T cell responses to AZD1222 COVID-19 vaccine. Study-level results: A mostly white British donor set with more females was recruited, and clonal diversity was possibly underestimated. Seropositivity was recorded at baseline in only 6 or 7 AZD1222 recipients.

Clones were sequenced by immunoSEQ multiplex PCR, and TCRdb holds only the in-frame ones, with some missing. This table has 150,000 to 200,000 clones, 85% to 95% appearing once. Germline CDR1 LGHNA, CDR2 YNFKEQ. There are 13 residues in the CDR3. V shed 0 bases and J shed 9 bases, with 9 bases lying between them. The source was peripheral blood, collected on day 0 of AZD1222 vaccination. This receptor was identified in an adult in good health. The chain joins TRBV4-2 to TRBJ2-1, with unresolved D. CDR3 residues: CASSQDNRSEQFF. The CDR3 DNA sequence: TGTGCCAGCAGCCAAGATAATAGGAGTGAGCAGTTCTTC.